A selection of T cell receptor beta chains follows, all from one sample in a study of breast tumors, draining lymph nodes, adjacent tissues. One entry per CDR3 protein, called by TCRdb with MiXCR from the multiplex PCR reads. The sample includes approximately 100,000 distinct CDR3 sequences, around 20% of them seen just once. The sequencing input was axillary lymph node tissue. The receptors stem from a female donor with breast cancer. Some clones in this sample may be carry-over from other donors' samples. CDR3s include the opening cysteine and the closing phenylalanine or tryptophan. A D gene is named only where the DNA matches it firmly. Expanded clones are given a class, and other clones once, few, many or no size at all.

TRBJ2-7,few,-,TRBV18,CASSPSQGRPYEQYF,TGTGCCAGCTCACCAAGCCAGGGGCGTCCCTACGAGCAGTACTTC
TRBJ2-3,many,TRBD2,TRBV5-4,CASSVVAGYVDTQYF,TGTGCCAGCAGCGTAGTAGCGGGATACGTAGATACGCAGTATTTT
TRBJ2-1,many,TRBD2,TRBV20-1,CSFSPTSGGAAYNEQFF,TGCAGTTTCTCTCCGACTAGCGGGGGGGCCGCGTACAATGAGCAGTTCTTC
TRBJ2-2,many,TRBD2,TRBV24-1,CATSDLGTSGKTGELFF,TGTGCCACCAGTGATTTAGGGACTAGCGGGAAGACCGGGGAGCTGTTTTTT
TRBJ2-4,-,TRBD2,TRBV15,CATSRPRDYQNKSIQYF,TGTGCCACCAGCAGACCCCGGGACTACCAGAACAAAAGCATTCAGTACTTC
TRBJ2-2,few,TRBD2,TRBV30,CAWGGLADANTGELFF,TGTGCCTGGGGAGGACTAGCCGACGCGAACACCGGGGAGCTGTTTTTT
TRBJ2-3,many,TRBD1,TRBV6-4,CASSETGSTDTQYF,TGTGCCAGCAGTGAGACAGGGTCCACAGATACGCAGTATTTT
TRBJ1-3,many,-,TRBV2,CASKERSGNTIYF,TGTGCCAGCAAAGAGAGATCTGGAAACACCATATATTTT
TRBJ2-2,many,-,TRBV7-3,CASRFASGELFF,TGTGCCAGCAGGTTCGCGTCCGGGGAGCTGTTTTTT
TRBJ1-4,few,-,TRBV16,CASSQSQEEKLFF,TGTGCCAGCAGCCAATCACAGGAGGAAAAACTGTTTTTT
TRBJ1-2,many,TRBD1,TRBV5-1,CASSPTPGQGGPFYGYTF,TGCGCCAGCAGCCCTACACCGGGACAGGGAGGGCCCTTCTATGGCTACACCTTC
TRBJ2-7,many,TRBD2,TRBV6-1,CASSEPGIVSGSSYEQYF,TGTGCCAGCAGTGAACCCGGAATCGTGAGCGGGAGCTCCTACGAGCAGTACTTC
TRBJ1-6,many,-,TRBV5-8,CASSLGESPLHF,TGTGCCAGCAGCTTGGGGGAATCACCCCTCCACTTT
TRBJ2-7,-,-,TRBV29-1,CSVGDPGEQYF,TGCAGCGTTGGGGACCCTGGTGAGCAGTACTTC